Below, one TCR beta chain is given with its context. A much larger clone is a single base away; this may be a read error. The CDR3 consists of 12 residues. Germline CDR1 and CDR2: ENHRY and SYGVKD. V was cut by 5 bases and J by 6 bases, with 8 bases left in between. Both blood RNA, taken from unsorted whole blood, and germline DNA were extracted. Enrolled patients were chronically infected with HBV and treatment-naive. Total RNA (around 0.45 ug) served as template for TCR beta cDNA synthesis primed by a constant-region primer. Researchers made the TCR beta libraries by running three nested multiplex PCR rounds with slightly modified ARM-PCR. Researchers ran the first two PCR rounds for about 11 cycles each with TRBV1-TRBV30 forward primers and a C-beta reverse primer. TCRdb re-called the multiplex PCR reads through MiXCR, storing one row per CDR3 protein. The sample includes 330,000 or so distinct CDR3 sequences, around 60% of them seen just once.

The data derive from a study of tumor-infiltrating lymphocytes in primary liver carcinoma. Study-wide background: Tumors measured roughly 4.2 to 10 cm and were stage T1-T3 N0M0.

This clonotype was obtained from a man aged 40-49 years with primary liver carcinoma and hepatitis B virus infection. Material for sequencing was peripheral blood. The J gene is TRBJ2-1, the V gene TRBV10-3; D remains unclear. The CDR3 loop is CAISSGVNEQFF. CDR3 sequence (DNA): TGTGCCATCAGTTCTGGAGTCAATGAGCAGTTCTTC.